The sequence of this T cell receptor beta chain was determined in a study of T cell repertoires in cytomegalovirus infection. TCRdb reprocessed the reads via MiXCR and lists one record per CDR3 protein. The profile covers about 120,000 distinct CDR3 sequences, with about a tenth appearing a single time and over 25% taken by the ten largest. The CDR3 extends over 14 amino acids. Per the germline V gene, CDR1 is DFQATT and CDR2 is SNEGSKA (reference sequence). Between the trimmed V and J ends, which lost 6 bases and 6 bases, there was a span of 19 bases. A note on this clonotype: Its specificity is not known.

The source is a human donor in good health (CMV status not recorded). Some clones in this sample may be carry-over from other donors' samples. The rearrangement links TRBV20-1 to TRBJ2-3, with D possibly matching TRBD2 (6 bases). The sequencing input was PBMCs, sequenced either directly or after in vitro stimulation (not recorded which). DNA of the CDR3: TGCAGTGCCCGATTATTCGCGGGGTCCGATACGCAGTATTTT. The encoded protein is CSARLFAGSDTQYF.